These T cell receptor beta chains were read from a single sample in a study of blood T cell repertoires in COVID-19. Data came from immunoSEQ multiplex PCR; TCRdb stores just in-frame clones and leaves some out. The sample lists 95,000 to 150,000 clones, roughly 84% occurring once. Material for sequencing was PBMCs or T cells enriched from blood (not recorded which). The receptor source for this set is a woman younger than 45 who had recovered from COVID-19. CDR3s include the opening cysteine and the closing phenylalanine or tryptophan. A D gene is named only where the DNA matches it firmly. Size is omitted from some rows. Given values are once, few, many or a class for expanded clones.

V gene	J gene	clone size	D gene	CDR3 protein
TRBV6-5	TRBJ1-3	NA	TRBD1	CASTRTGFSGNTIYF
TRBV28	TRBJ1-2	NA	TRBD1	CASSRPGQGVYGYTF
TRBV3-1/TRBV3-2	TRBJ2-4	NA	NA	CASSQLRSIQYF
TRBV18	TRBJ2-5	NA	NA	CASSLTVFQETQYF
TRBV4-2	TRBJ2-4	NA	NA	CASSQDRGIPGAKNIQYF
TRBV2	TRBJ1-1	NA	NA	CASSTWIKDWVLNEAFF
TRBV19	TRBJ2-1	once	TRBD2	CASSPTSGRVGEQFF
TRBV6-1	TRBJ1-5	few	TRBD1	CASSEDRGRNQPQHF
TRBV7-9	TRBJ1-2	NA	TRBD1	CASSLLRGRSSYTF
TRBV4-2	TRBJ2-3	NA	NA	CASSQDGGSSTDTQYF
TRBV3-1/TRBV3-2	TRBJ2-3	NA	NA	CASSQRGGGLTDTQYF
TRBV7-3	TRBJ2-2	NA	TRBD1	CASGQVTGELFF
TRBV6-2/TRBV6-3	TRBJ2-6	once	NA	CASSFGSVSSGANVLTF
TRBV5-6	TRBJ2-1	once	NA	CASSRSLTGTGNEQFF
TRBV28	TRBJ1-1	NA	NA	CASSLLQAYTEAFF
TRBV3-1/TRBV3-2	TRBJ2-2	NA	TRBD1	CASSHRDRGQFGELFF
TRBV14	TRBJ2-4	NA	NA	CASSQGTVKNIQYF
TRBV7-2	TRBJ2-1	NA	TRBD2	CASSLARPGTSGINEQFF
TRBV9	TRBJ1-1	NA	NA	CASSPDRATEAFF
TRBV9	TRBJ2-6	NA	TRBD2	CASSVDLAGGITGANVLTF
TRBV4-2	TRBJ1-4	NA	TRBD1	CASSQDGTGGEKLFF
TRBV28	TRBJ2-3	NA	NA	CASSSILRTDTQYF
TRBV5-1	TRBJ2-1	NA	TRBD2	CASSPGGLTSGYNEQFF
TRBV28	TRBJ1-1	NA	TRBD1	CASSPTGGSSEAFF
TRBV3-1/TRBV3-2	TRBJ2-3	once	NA	CASSQGPSGDTQYF
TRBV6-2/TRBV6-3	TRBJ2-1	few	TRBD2	CASSSGLEVYEQFF
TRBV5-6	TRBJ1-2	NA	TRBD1	CASSTTPGQGRYGYTF
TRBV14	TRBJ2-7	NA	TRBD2	CASSQDTLAGTRGEQYF
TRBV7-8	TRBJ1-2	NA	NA	CASSLVGLGNGYTF
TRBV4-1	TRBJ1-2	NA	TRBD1	CASSQDTNRGQVNYGYTF
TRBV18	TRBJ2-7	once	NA	CASSPQGSNEQYF
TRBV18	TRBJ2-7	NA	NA	CASSASGQNYEQYF
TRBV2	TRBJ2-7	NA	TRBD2	CASSVPSSGSSYEQYF
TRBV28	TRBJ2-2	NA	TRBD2	CASSLAGSRGELFF
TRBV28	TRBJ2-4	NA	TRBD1	CASSNRGAAKNIQYF
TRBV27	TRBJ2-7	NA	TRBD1	CATKAGQGASEQYF
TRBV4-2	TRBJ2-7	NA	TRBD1	CASSHGTGTALKEQYF
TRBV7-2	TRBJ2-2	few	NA	CASSLKNTGELFF
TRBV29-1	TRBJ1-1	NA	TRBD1	CSVQRQGSTEAFF
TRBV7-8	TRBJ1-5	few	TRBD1	CASSPGDRGGEPQHF
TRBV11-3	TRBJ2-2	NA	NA	CASSLAGSNTGELFF
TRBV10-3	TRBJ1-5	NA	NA	CAISDRDKIPSQHF
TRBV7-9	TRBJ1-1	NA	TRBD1	CASRTEWGQGNTEAFF
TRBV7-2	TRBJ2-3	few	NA	CASSLQAGTDTQYF
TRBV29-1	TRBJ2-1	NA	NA	CSVDKTGSYNEQFF
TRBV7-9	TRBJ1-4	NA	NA	CASSPGSTNEKLFF
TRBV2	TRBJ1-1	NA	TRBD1	CASYRQGARTEAFF
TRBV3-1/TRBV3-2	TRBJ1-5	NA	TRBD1	CASSQDRGYQPQHF
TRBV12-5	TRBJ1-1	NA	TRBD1	CASGLARTGGWGPTEAFF
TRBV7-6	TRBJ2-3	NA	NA	CASSLVGRPLGTDTQYF
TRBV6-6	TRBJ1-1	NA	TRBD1	CASSSPDRADTEAFF
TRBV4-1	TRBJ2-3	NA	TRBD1	CASSQRGTGTGASDTQYF
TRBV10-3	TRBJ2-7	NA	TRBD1	CASTPGTALYEQYF
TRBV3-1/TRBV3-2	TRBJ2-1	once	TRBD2	CASSPLSGTTYNEQFF
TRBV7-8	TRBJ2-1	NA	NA	CASSFDSTFSYNEQFF